This T cell receptor (beta chain) was captured by sequencing in a study of CD8 T cells in Susac syndrome (dated 2019 in TCRdb). A note on the overall study: The study used repertoire sequencing to test whether antigen drove CD8+ T cell activation and differentiation in Susac syndrome. The clonality of the CD8+ T cell repertoire was compared across approximately 11 healthy donors, about 14 Susac syndrome patients and around 16 multiple sclerosis patients. The research as a whole found: The number of individuals in the TCR sequencing and HLA analysis was acknowledged as relatively small.

Peripheral blood CD8+ and CD4+ T cells from healthy donors, Susac syndrome patients and multiple sclerosis patients were profiled by high-throughput TCR beta sequencing. The multiple sclerosis controls were treatment-naive patients whose relapsing-remitting disease, either stable or active, fulfilled the revised McDonald criteria. Bulk CD8+ and CD4+ T cells were purified magnetically by negative isolation, whereas CD8+ TEMRA cells were enriched by FACS. Blood was drawn into EDTA tubes, processed within 24 hours, and PBMCs were isolated by density gradient centrifugation. PBMCs intended for TCR sequencing were cryopreserved in liquid nitrogen and thawed later in a water bath at 37 degrees C. The sorted or isolated CD4+, CD8+ and CD8+ TEMRA cells reached a purity of at least 90%. A word on this clonotype: It has no known antigen specificity. Nothing much larger sits one base from this clone, and base qualities are not available.

The germline V gene supplies CDR1 SQVTM and CDR2 ANQGSEA. V sheds 3 bases and J sheds 6 bases, leaving 11 bases between their ends. The CDR3, cysteine through phenylalanine, is 12 amino acids long. Kept here is only the CDR3 DNA, which spans 36 bases and is read in frame from base 1. RNA was extracted using the RNeasy kit, and about 0.45 to 1 ug of the RNA was reverse transcribed with random hexamers. The immunoSEQ multiplex PCR assay, which covers 54 Vbeta and 13 Jbeta segments, was used to amplify TCR beta CDR3 regions. PCR amplification bias was corrected by using a synthetic template baseline for primer optimization and computational correction. From the authors' description of their analysis: Reads were annotated to V, D and J genes according to IMGT and were analyzed with immunoSEQ Analyzer, with only productive sequences retained. To calculate clonality, Shannon entropy was normalized by log2 of the number of productive unique sequences and then subtracted from one. For each patient and control, public and private clones were evaluated within the 100 most prevalent clones. Clones were defined as Susac-specific when absent from the healthy and MS cohorts, from over 950 published viral clones and from other ImmuneACCESS disease sequences. TCRdb redid the processing of the public reads, applying fastp at Q25 and MiXCR, and retained in-frame beta chains. Entries are consolidated by CDR3 protein sequence, retaining the most common genes and DNA. The V and J calls were not made by the authors but by TCRdb's processing. For this sample the table gives about 430,000 distinct CDR3 sequences, of which 85% to 90% were detected only once. Under 0.15% of the sample goes to the ten largest clones.

This receptor was taken from a human donor with multiple sclerosis. The sequence is built from TRBV29-1 and TRBJ1-2; the D gene is perhaps TRBD1, from 6 matching bases. The source material was CD8+ T cells from PBMCs. The CDR3 loop reads CSVESQGHGYTF. The DNA is TGCAGCGTTGAGTCACAGGGTCATGGCTACACCTTC.